The present T cell receptor (beta chain) was sequenced within a study of blood T cell repertoires in COVID-19. This clone occurred a few times. Under the authors' procedure: Reference gene primer amplification gave nucleated cell count estimates. Measured with immunoSEQ multiplex PCR; TCRdb has only the in-frame clones, and not every one. That table gives V, J and clone size, and the DNA gave D and trimming. The data contain fewer than 400,000 clones, 80% to 90% of them seen just once; the ten biggest clones take up 2.5% to 3.5%. Trimming pared 7 bases from V and 4 bases from J, leaving 20 bases between. The CDR3 is made up of 16 amino acids. From germline, CDR1 is MNHNY and CDR2 SVGAGI (reference sequence).

Source material: peripheral blood. The chain is built from TRBV6-6 and TRBJ2-1; D possibly corresponds to TRBD2 (6 bases). The source is a man aged 25-45 years with active or convalescent COVID-19. The CDR3 spells CASTSTVAGPYNEQFF. The CDR3 DNA is TGTGCCAGCACAAGTACAGTGGCGGGGCCTTACAATGAGCAGTTCTTC.